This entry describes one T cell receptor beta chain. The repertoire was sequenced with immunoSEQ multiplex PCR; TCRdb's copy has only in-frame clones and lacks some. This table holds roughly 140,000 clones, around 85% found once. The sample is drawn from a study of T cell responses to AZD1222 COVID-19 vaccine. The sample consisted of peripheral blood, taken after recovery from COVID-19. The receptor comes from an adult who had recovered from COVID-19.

The CDR3 region has the DNA TGTGCCAGCAGTGGGGGACAGGGGACCAATGAGCAGTTCTTC. This translates into CASSGGQGTNEQFF. The chain joins TRBV28 to TRBJ2-1; 10 nucleotides align to TRBD1. Germline V gene sequence: CDR1 MDHEN, CDR2 SYDVKM. CDR3 length equals 14 residues. V lost 5 bases and J lost 6; bases outside the gene matches: 4.